Below, 2 T cell receptor beta chains from the same sample are listed, as sequenced in a study of blood T cell repertoires in COVID-19. Clones were sequenced by immunoSEQ multiplex PCR, and TCRdb holds only the in-frame ones, with some missing. This table has around 50,000 clones, approximately 80% appearing once. The sample was peripheral blood. All receptors derive from an older man with acute or convalescent COVID-19.

The CDR3 nucleotides are TGTGCCAGCAGCCTTGAATGGGGGGGAGAAAAACTGTTTTTT. Its protein product is CASSLEWGGEKLFF. The V and J genes are TRBV3-1 (or the pseudogene TRBV3-2) and TRBJ1-4; perhaps TRBD1 as D (5 bases). The CDR3 totals 14 residues. V was shortened by 4 bases and J by 8 bases, with 14 bases between the two germline ends. The germline V gene has CDR1 LGHDT and CDR2 YNNKEL (reference sequence).

The rearrangement joins TRBV5-4 to TRBJ2-7; D ambiguous. Trimming left V 0 bases short and J 2 bases short, with 18 bases between. The CDR3 covers 17 residues. CDR1 and CDR2 (germline): SGHNT, YYREEE (reference sequence). The CDR3 reads CASSLGLKNGGTYEQYF. CDR3 bases: TGTGCCAGCAGCTTGGGGTTGAAGAACGGCGGAACCTACGAGCAGTACTTC.